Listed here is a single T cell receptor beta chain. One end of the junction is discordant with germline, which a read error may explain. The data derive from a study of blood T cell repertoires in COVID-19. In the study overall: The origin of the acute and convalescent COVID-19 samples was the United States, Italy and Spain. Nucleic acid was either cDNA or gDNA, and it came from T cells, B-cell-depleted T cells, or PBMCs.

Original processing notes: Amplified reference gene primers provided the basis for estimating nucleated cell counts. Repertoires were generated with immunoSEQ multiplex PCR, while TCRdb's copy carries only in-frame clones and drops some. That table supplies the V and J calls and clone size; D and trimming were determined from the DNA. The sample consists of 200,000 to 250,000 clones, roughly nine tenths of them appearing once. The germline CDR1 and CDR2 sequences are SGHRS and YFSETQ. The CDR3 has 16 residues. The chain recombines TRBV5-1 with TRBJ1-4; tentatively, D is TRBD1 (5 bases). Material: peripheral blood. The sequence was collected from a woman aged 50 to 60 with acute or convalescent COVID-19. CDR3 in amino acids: CARSGGDGRANEKLFF. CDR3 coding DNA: TGCGCCCGCAGCGGGGGGGACGGCAGGGCTAATGAAAAACTGTTTTTT.